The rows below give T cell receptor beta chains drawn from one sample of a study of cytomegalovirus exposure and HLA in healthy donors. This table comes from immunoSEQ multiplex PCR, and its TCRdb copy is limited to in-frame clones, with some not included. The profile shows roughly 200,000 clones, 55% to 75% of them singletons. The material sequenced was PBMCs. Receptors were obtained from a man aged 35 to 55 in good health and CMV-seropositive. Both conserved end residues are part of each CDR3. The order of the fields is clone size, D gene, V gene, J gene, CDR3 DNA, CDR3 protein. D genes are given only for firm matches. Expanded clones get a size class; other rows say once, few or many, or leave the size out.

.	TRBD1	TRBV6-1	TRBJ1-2	TGTGCCAGCATCCCGGGACAGGGGGCGAATGGCTACACCTTC	CASIPGQGANGYTF
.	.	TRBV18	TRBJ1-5	TGTGCCAGCTCAGGTGGGGGCTATAGCAATCAGCCCCAGCATTTT	CASSGGGYSNQPQHF
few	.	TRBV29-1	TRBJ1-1	TGCAGCGTTTTAGGGGCCGCGGCTGAAGCTTTCTTT	CSVLGAAAEAFF
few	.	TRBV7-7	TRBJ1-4	TGTGCCAGCAGCAATCAGGGGCACACTAATGAAAAACTGTTTTTT	CASSNQGHTNEKLFF
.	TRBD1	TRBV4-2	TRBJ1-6	TGTGCCAGCAGCCAAGTGGGACAGGGAGTGCCCCTCCACTTT	CASSQVGQGVPLHF
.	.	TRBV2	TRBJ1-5	TGTGCCAGCAGTCTTGGGTATGGAGCTTCTCAGCCCCAGCATTTT	CASSLGYGASQPQHF
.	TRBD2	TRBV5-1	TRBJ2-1	TGCGCCAGCAGCTCCGGGGGGGGCACCTACAATGAGCAGTTCTTC	CASSSGGGTYNEQFF
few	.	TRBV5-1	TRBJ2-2	TGCGCCAGCAGCGCAAGAAGGGACACTCAAACCGGGGAGCTGTTTTTT	CASSARRDTQTGELFF
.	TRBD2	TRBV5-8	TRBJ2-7	TGTGCCAGCAGCTCTTGGGGGGGCGAGCAGTACTTC	CASSSWGGEQYF
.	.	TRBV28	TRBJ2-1	TGTGCCAGCACCCCGAGGCGTCTCACGGGGTTTAATGAGCAGTTCTTC	CASTPRRLTGFNEQFF
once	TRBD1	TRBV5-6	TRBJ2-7	TGTGCCAGCAGCTTAGGACAGGGGAGGGACGAGCAGTACTTC	CASSLGQGRDEQYF
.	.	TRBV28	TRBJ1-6	TGTGCCAGCAATGCCTGGGGCGGGGATTCACCCCTCCACTTT	CASNAWGGDSPLHF
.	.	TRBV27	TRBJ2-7	TGTGCCAGCAGTTCTACAGGGCCCTACGAGCAGTACTTC	CASSSTGPYEQYF
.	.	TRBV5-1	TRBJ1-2	TGCGCCAGCAGCTTGGTTAGTTCAGGGGTAAGAGACTACACCTTC	CASSLVSSGVRDYTF
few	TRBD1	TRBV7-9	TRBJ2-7	TGTGCCAGCAGCTTAGCAGACAGGGGCCCCACCCACGAGCAGTACTTC	CASSLADRGPTHEQYF
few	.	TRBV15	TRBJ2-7	TGTGCCACCAGCCAAGAGGGGGGGGCCCGGGAGCAGTACTTC	CATSQEGGAREQYF
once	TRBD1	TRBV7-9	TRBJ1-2	TGTGCCAGCAGCTTGGGGACAGGGGGCGTCTATGGCTACACCTTC	CASSLGTGGVYGYTF
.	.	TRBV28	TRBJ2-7	TGTGCCAGCAGTCCCGGACAGATACAATCCTACGAGCAGTACTTC	CASSPGQIQSYEQYF
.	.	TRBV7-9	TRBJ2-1	TGTGCCAGCAGCTTAGCAGGGAGCGGAGTTTACAATGAGCAGTTCTTC	CASSLAGSGVYNEQFF
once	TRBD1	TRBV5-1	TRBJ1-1	TGCGCCAGCAGTTCCCAGGGGGCGAACACTGAAGCTTTCTTT	CASSSQGANTEAFF
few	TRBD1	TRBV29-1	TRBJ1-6	TGCAGCGCCCAGGGGGCTAATAATTCACCCCTCCACTTT	CSAQGANNSPLHF
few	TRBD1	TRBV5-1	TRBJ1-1	TGCGCCAGCAGCTTGGCAGGGGGCGGGGGCACTGAAGCTTTCTTT	CASSLAGGGGTEAFF
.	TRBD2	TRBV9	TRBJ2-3	TGTGCCAGCAGCGTTGGGGGTGGGGGGGGAGACCGGGAAGCGGCAGATACGCAGTATTTT	CASSVGGGGGDREAADTQYF
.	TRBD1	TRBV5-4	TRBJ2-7	TGTGCCAGCAGCTCCCAAGGGACAGGGGGCTGGAACGAGCAGTACTTC	CASSSQGTGGWNEQYF
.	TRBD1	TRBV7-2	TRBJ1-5	TGTGCCAGCAGCTCTAGACAGGGCGGTGGGAATCAGCCCCAGCATTTT	CASSSRQGGGNQPQHF
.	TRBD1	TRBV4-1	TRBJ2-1	TGCGCCAGCAGCCCGGACCCGGACAGGGAAGAGAGCTCCTACAATGAGCAGTTCTTC	CASSPDPDREESSYNEQFF
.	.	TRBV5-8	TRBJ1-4	TGTGCCAGCAGCTTGGCCCGGGGTACCAATGAAAAACTGTTTTTT	CASSLARGTNEKLFF
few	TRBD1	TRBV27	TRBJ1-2	TGTGCCAGCAGTATCGGACAGGGCCAAGTTGTGCCCTACTATGGCTACACCTTC	CASSIGQGQVVPYYGYTF
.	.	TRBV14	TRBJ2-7	TGTGCCAGCAGCCAAGAGAAGGAGACGAAAAGCTCCTACGAGCAGTACTTC	CASSQEKETKSSYEQYF
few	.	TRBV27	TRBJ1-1	TGTGCCAGCAGTTTAGGCGGGAACACTGAAGCTTTCTTT	CASSLGGNTEAFF
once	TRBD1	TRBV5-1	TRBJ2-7	TGCGCCAGCAGCTTGGCATTTACAGGGGCCTCCTACGAGCAGTACTTC	CASSLAFTGASYEQYF
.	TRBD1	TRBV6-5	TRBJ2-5	TGTGCCACCTCGCTGCCGGGACAGGGGGATCAGCAGTACTTC	CATSLPGQGDQQYF
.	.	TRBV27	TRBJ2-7	TGTGCCAGCAGTTTTATGCAGTCCTACGAGCAGTACTTC	CASSFMQSYEQYF
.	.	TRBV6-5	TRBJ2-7	TGTGCCAGCAGGTCAGGGGGGAACTCCTACGAGCAGTACTTC	CASRSGGNSYEQYF
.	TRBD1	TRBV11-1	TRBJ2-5	TGTGCCAGCAGCTCAGGGACAGCAAGGGGGACCCAGTACTTC	CASSSGTARGTQYF
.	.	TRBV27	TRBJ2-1	TGTGCCAGCAGTGTGTTCCCCTATGCAGGGGCCGATGAGCAGTTCTTC	CASSVFPYAGADEQFF
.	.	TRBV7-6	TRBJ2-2	TGTGCCAGCAGCTCATTCCGCGGGGCCAGCTTGAACACCGGGGAGCTGTTTTTT	CASSSFRGASLNTGELFF
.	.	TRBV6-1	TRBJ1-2	TGTGCCAGCGGTTCAGGTGAACTGTCGGTCTACACCTTC	CASGSGELSVYTF
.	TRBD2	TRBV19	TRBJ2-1	TGTGCCAGTAGTCCCGAAGCGGGGGGGTACAATGAGCAGTTCTTC	CASSPEAGGYNEQFF
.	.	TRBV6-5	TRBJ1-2	TGTGCCAGCAGTCGGGGGGGCGTTAACTATGGCTACACCTTC	CASSRGGVNYGYTF
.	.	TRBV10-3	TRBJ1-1	TGTGCCATCGGGCCCGGGGAGGGCGCTGAAGCTTTCTTT	CAIGPGEGAEAFF
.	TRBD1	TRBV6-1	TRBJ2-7	TGTGCCAGCAGTGAAGCGACAGGGGGCCTCTCCTACGAGCAGTACTTC	CASSEATGGLSYEQYF
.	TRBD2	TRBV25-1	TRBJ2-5	TGTGCCAGCAGTGGTAGAGGAGCGGGGGGGCGAGAGACCCAGTACTTC	CASSGRGAGGRETQYF
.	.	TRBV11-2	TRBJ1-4	TGTGCCAGCAGCCCCCACAGGGCAGTTAATTTTGCAACTAATGAAAAACTGTTTTTT	CASSPHRAVNFATNEKLFF
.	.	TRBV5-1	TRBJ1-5	TGCGCCAGCAGCAGGAAGGGGAATAGCAATCAGCCCCAGCATTTT	CASSRKGNSNQPQHF
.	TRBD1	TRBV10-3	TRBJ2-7	TGTGCCATCAGTACCGGACAGGGTCGGAGCGAGCAGTACTTC	CAISTGQGRSEQYF
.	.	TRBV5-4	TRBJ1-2	TGTGCCAGCAGCGGGGACACCTATGGCTACACCTTC	CASSGDTYGYTF